This entry lists 11 T cell receptor beta chains sequenced from one sample in a study of response to subunit inactivated influenza vaccine (dated by TCRdb to 2016 to 2018). Libraries were prepared through RT-PCR. Sequencing was carried out with an Illumina HiSeq 2500. TCRdb applied fastp at Q25 and MiXCR to the public reads, then kept only in-frame beta chains. Records with the same CDR3 protein are collapsed into one entry carrying the most frequent genes and DNA. A total of hundreds of thousands of distinct CDR3 sequences appear in this sample, over 20% of them only once. Approximately 10% of the sample is held by the ten biggest clonotypes. Sample: PBMCs from blood, taken less than 22 months after vaccination. These receptors were taken from a man between 50 and 69 years old who received an inactivated influenza vaccine. Donor details come from another sample of the same person, matched by shared clones.

The rearrangement uses TRBV14 and TRBJ2-1; 9 bases align to TRBD2. The CDR3 consists of 17 residues. Trimming at V came to 1 base and at J to 3 bases, leaving 7 bases not matched to a gene. The germline CDR1 and CDR2 sequences are SGHDN and FVKESK. The CDR3 DNA follows: TGTGCCAGCAGCCAAGGACTAGCGGTCCATCACTACAATGAGCAGTTCTTC. It encodes CASSQGLAVHHYNEQFF.

This clonotype appeared a few times. CDR3 in DNA: TGTGCCAGCAGCTTAGCCGTTTCCAGGGTGGCCTACAATGAGCAGTTCTTC. This encodes CASSLAVSRVAYNEQFF. The V call is TRBV7-9, the J call TRBJ2-1, with D perhaps TRBD1 (5 bases). V lost 0 bases and J lost 2, with 14 bases in between. The CDR3 is 17 residues long. CDR1 and CDR2 from the germline V gene are SEHNR and FQNEAQ (reference sequence).

The sample holds a few counts of this clonotype. The chain links TRBV11-2 to TRBJ2-2, with 7 positions matching TRBD1. Losses at the gene ends were 4 bases for V and 2 bases for J; bases not matched to a gene: 7. This CDR3 comprises 16 residues. In germline, CDR1 is SGHAT, CDR2 FQNNGV. DNA for the CDR3: TGTGCCAGCAGCTCCCGACAGGGAGCAAACACCGGGGAGCTGTTTTTT. Protein product: CASSSRQGANTGELFF.

V is TRBV20-1 and J is TRBJ2-2; TRBD2 matches 13 bases. The CDR3 covers 14 residues. Per the germline V gene, CDR1 is DFQATT and CDR2 is SNEGSKA (reference sequence). The junction had 5 bases not matched to a gene; V was cut back by 8 bases and J by 5 bases. This CDR3 reads CSPGLAGDTGELFF. The CDR3 coding sequence is TGCAGTCCCGGACTAGCGGGAGATACCGGGGAGCTGTTTTTT.

This clonotype occurred a few times. The V and J genes are TRBV29-1 and TRBJ2-7, with D perhaps TRBD1 (5 bases). The CDR3 extends over 13 amino acids. The V and J ends lost 4 bases and 4 bases respectively, with 14 bases between them. Germline-derived CDR1 and CDR2 are SQVTM and ANQGSEA. For the CDR3, the DNA is TGCAGCGTTGTCCGTGACCAGGGTTACGAGCAGTACTTC. Translation gives CSVVRDQGYEQYF.

In this sample, this clonotype turned up a few times. The chain joins TRBV3-1 to TRBJ2-1, with D tentatively TRBD1 (5 bases). The CDR3 length is 12 residues. Germline loops: CDR1 LGHDT, CDR2 YNNKEL (reference sequence). Trimming cost V 4 bases and J 13 bases, with 14 bases left between them. In DNA, the CDR3 is TGTGCCAGCAGCCCCCCCTTAGGGGCACAGTTCTTC. It encodes CASSPPLGAQFF.

This clonotype was counted at least ten times. This chain links TRBV12-3 or TRBV12-4 with TRBJ2-5; D call uncertain. The CDR3 covers 14 residues. V lost 2 bases, J lost 4 bases, and 11 bases lay in between. The CDR3, as DNA: TGTGCCAGCAGTTTATTCAGTATTACAGAGACCCAGTACTTC. Its protein is CASSLFSITETQYF.

The CDR3, as DNA: TGTGCCAGCAGGAGGGCACTCGCCAAAAACATTCAGTACTTC. Translation: CASRRALAKNIQYF. The V and J genes are TRBV28 and TRBJ2-4; maybe TRBD2 (5 bases). Germline V gives CDR1 MDHEN, CDR2 SYDVKM. This CDR3 contains 14 residues. V lost 6 bases and J lost 1, with 10 bases in between.

A word on this clonotype: The junction differs from germline at one of its ends, possibly a read error. J is TRBJ1-3 and V is TRBV9, with D possibly TRBD1 on 6 matching bases. In germline, CDR1 is SGDLS, CDR2 YYNGEE. The CDR3 length is 15 residues. Written as DNA, the CDR3 is TGTGCCAGCAGCGTAGAACAGGGATCGGGAAACACCACATATTTT. It codes for CASSVEQGSGNTTYF.

The gene calls are TRBV7-2 and TRBJ1-5, with 7 bases fitting TRBD1. The CDR3 sequence is 13 residues long. Germline CDR1 is SGHTA and CDR2 is FQGNSA. V shed 3 bases and J 7 bases; nucleotides not matched to a gene: 3. In DNA, the CDR3 is TGTGCCAGCAGCTTCGACAGGGTCCAGCCCCAGCATTTT. Its protein is CASSFDRVQPQHF.

This clonotype was detected once. The rearrangement links TRBV9 to TRBJ2-2; weak D call: TRBD1 (6 bases). In germline, CDR1 is SGDLS, CDR2 YYNGEE. CDR3 length: 16 residues. Trimming stripped 0 bases from V and 1 base from J, with 10 bases between. The CDR3 loop is CASSVGGHMNTGELFF. The CDR3 region has the DNA TGTGCCAGCAGCGTAGGGGGACACATGAACACCGGGGAGCTGTTTTTT.